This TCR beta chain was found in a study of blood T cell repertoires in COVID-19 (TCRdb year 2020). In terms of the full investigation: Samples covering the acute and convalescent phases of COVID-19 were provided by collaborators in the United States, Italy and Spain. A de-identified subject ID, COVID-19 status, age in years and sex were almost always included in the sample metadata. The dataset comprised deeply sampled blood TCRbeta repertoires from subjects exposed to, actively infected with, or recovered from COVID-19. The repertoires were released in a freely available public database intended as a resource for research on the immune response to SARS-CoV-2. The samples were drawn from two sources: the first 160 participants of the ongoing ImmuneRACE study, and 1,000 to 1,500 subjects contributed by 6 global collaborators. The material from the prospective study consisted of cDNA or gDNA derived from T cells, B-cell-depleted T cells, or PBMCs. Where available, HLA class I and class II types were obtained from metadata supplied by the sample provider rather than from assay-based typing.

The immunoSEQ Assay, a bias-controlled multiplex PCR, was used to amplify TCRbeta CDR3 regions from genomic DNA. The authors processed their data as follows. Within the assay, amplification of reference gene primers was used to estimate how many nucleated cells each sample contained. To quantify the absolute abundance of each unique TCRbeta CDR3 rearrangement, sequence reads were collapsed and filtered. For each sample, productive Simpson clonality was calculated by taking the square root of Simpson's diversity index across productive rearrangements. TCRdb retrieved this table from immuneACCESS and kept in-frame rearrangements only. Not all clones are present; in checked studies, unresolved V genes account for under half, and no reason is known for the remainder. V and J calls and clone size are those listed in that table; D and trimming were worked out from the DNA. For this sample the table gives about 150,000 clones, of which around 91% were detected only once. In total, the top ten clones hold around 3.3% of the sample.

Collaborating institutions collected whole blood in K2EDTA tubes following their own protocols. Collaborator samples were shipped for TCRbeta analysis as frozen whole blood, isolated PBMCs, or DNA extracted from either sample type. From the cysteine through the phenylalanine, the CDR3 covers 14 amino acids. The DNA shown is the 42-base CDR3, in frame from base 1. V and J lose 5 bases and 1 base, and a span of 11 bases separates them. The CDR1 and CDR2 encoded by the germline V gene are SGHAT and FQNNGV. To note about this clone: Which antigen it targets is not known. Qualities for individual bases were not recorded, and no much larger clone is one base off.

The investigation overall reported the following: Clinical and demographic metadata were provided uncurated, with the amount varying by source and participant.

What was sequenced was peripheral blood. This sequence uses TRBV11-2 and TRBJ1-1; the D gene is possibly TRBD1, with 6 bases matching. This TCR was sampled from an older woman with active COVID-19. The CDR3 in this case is CASSETGRNTEAFF. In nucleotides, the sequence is TGTGCCAGCAGCGAAACAGGGAGGAACACTGAAGCTTTCTTT. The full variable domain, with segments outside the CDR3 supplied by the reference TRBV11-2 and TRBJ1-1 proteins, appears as EAGVAQSPRYKIIEKRQSVAFWCNPISGHATLYWYQQILGQGPKLLIQFQNNGVVDDSQLPKDRFSAERLKGVDSTLKIQPAKLEDSAVYLCASSETGRNTEAFFGQGTRLTVV.